This passage covers 32 T cell receptor beta chains from one sample sequenced in a study of blood T cell repertoires in COVID-19. Sequencing used immunoSEQ multiplex PCR; TCRdb keeps in-frame clones, though not all of them. The sample consists of 200,000 to 250,000 clones, roughly four fifths of them appearing once. Input material: peripheral blood. These receptor sequences come from a woman in her fifties or sixties with acute or convalescent COVID-19.

There are many counts of this clone. At one boundary the junction diverges from the germline segment, which might be a read error. J is TRBJ2-2 and V is TRBV7-7; TRBD2 might be the D (6 bases). This CDR3 contains 16 residues. Germline V lookup: CDR1 SSHAT, CDR2 FNYEAQ (reference sequence). CDR3 sequence reads: CASSLGRLVNTGELFF. The CDR3 nucleotides read TGTGCTAGCAGCTTAGGTCGACTAGTGAACACCGGGGAGCTGTTTTTT. Combining the CDR3 with reference TRBV7-7 and TRBJ2-2 gives the whole variable domain GAGVSQSPRYKVTKRGQDVTLRCDPISSHATLYWYQQALGQGPEFLTYFNYEAQPDKSGLPSDRFSAERPEGSISTLTIQRTEQRDSAMYRCASSLGRLVNTGELFFGEGSRLTVL.

The rearrangement uses TRBV28 and TRBJ1-2, with D possibly being TRBD1 (6 bases). Germline loops: CDR1 MDHEN, CDR2 SYDVKM. The V and J ends lost 8 bases and 4 bases respectively, with 14 bases between them. The CDR3 extends over 13 amino acids. The DNA of the CDR3 is TGTGCCAGCGCCAGGGACACGGCCTATGGCTACACCTTC. This sequence encodes CASARDTAYGYTF.

The chain carries TRBV6-5 and TRBJ2-7; D is uncertain. Germline V gives CDR1 MNHEY, CDR2 SVGAGI. Trimming stripped 7 bases from V and 0 bases from J, with 10 bases between. The CDR3 loop spans 13 amino acids. The CDR3 sequence: CASTEPGSYEQYF. DNA of the CDR3: TGTGCCAGCACCGAACCGGGCTCCTACGAGCAGTACTTC.

The chain employs TRBV19 and TRBJ1-1, with a possible D match to TRBD1 (6 bases). Germline CDR1 is LNHDA and CDR2 is SQIVND (reference sequence). This CDR3 contains 13 residues. Trimming removed 5 bases at V and 4 bases at J, with 11 bases between. CDR3 amino acids: CASSSGVGTEAFF. DNA for the CDR3: TGTGCCAGTAGTTCAGGGGTCGGCACTGAAGCTTTCTTT.

The chain couples TRBV4-2 to TRBJ1-2, with D possibly matching TRBD1 (6 bases). The CDR3 totals 16 residues. The ends were cut back, 6 bases at V and 2 bases at J, with 19 bases in the middle. Looked up from germline, CDR1 is LGHNA and CDR2 is YNFKEQ. Here the CDR3 reads CASSPTVQTGNYGYTF. Here the CDR3 DNA reads TGTGCCAGCAGTCCTACCGTCCAGACAGGCAACTATGGCTACACCTTC.

This chain connects TRBV27 to TRBJ2-1, with TRBD2 matching over 7 bases. Per germline, CDR1 MNHEY and CDR2 SMNVEV (reference sequence). V shed 1 base and J 7 bases; nucleotides not matched to a gene: 10. This CDR3 has 16 amino acids. CDR3 DNA: TGTGCCAGCAGTTTATGGGGGGGGGAGGACCCGAATGAGCAGTTCTTC. It is translated as CASSLWGGEDPNEQFF.

The chain has TRBV28 and TRBJ1-5, with D hard to call. Germline loops: CDR1 MDHEN, CDR2 SYDVKM. CDR3 size: 13 residues. Deletions cut 8 bases from V and 4 bases from J, with 12 bases between. DNA for the CDR3: TGTGCCAGCCAACAAAACCATAATCAGCCCCAGCATTTT. Translation: CASQQNHNQPQHF.

This clone was recorded many times. The gene calls are TRBV3-1 (or the pseudogene TRBV3-2) and TRBJ1-6; possible D gene TRBD1, 5 bases. The CDR3 runs 15 residues. Trimming took 1 base from V and 5 from J, leaving 9 bases between them. Germline assignment: CDR1 LGHDT and CDR2 YNNKEL (reference sequence). In DNA, the CDR3 is TGTGCCAGCAGCCAAGGGGGCAGAAATAATTCACCCCTCCACTTT. It translates to CASSQGGRNNSPLHF.

This chain uses TRBV3-1 (or the pseudogene TRBV3-2) with TRBJ1-2; 7 bases match TRBD1. The J segment lost 14 bases and the V segment lost 3 bases, leaving 9 bases of the junction unmatched. The CDR3 contains 12 residues. Per the germline V gene, CDR1 is LGHDT and CDR2 is YNNKEL (reference sequence). DNA for the CDR3: TGTGCCAGCAGCCACAAGGAGGGGGCGCATACCTTC. Amino acid sequence: CASSHKEGAHTF.

The chain employs TRBV29-1 and TRBJ2-7; TRBD1 matches at 8 bases. V lost 6 bases, J lost 1 base, and 8 bases stayed unmatched. Germline CDR1 SQVTM, CDR2 ANQGSEA. The CDR3 runs to 14 residues. The CDR3, as DNA: TGCAGCGTCGATACAGGGGGGAGGTCCTACGAGCAGTACTTC. This gives the protein CSVDTGGRSYEQYF.

J is TRBJ2-3 and V is TRBV9; 10 nucleotides line up with TRBD2. Germline-derived CDR1 and CDR2 are SGDLS and YYNGEE. J was trimmed by 6 bases and V by 1 base; bases with no gene match: 5. This CDR3 region has 15 residues. The CDR3 coding sequence is TGTGCCAGCAGCGTATCAAGCGGGGGGGCGGATACGCAGTATTTT. Residues: CASSVSSGGADTQYF.

The chain employs TRBV28 and TRBJ2-3; D perhaps matches TRBD1 (6 bases). The CDR3 covers 18 residues. Trimming pared 5 bases from V and 8 bases from J, leaving 29 bases between. The germline gives CDR1 MDHEN, CDR2 SYDVKM. The CDR3 DNA reads as TGTGCCAGCAGTAATTCCTTGCGGACGACAGGACATATAGCTACGCAGTATTTT. Residues: CASSNSLRTTGHIATQYF. The entire variable domain, with the rest obtained from reference TRBV28 and TRBJ2-3, is as follows: DVKVTQSSRYLVKRTGEKVFLECVQDMDHENMFWYRQDPGLGLRLIYFSYDVKMKEKGDIPEGYSVSREKKERFSLILESASTNQTSMYLCASSNSLRTTGHIATQYFGPGTRLTVL.

The chain couples TRBV29-1 to TRBJ2-5, with D hard to call. CDR1 SQVTM and CDR2 ANQGSEA come from the germline V gene. This CDR3 spans 13 amino acids. Trimming removed 3 bases from V and 2 bases from J, with 10 bases in between. CDR3 amino acids: CSVDLRLQETQYF. CDR3 coding DNA: TGCAGCGTTGATCTGCGTCTTCAAGAGACCCAGTACTTC.

The chain uses TRBV18 and TRBJ2-1; no clear D. This CDR3 contains 12 residues. Germline loops: CDR1 KGHSH, CDR2 LQKENI. Trimming shortened V by 3 bases and J by 7 bases, and 7 bases separated the two germline ends. The CDR3 here is CASSPSQNEQFF. For the CDR3, the DNA is TGTGCCAGCTCACCCTCTCAGAATGAGCAGTTCTTC. The variable domain in full, with the rest retrieved from reference TRBV18 and TRBJ2-1, is NAGVMQNPRHLVRRRGQEARLRCSPMKGHSHVYWYRQLPEEGLKFMVYLQKENIIDESGMPKERFSAEFPKEGPSILRIQQVVRGDSAAYFCASSPSQNEQFFGPGTRLTVL.

The chain links TRBV10-3 to TRBJ2-5; 16 bases map to TRBD2. The CDR3 runs 15 residues. CDR1 and CDR2 from the germline V gene are ENHRY and SYGVKD. The J segment lost 4 bases and the V segment lost 10 bases, leaving 6 bases of the junction unmatched. The CDR3 nucleotides read TGTGCCACCGGGACTAGCGGGGGGGCTCCAGAGACCCAGTACTTC. Its translation: CATGTSGGAPETQYF.

The rearrangement joins TRBV6-5 to TRBJ1-4, with 10 bases identical to TRBD1. The germline CDR1 and CDR2 sequences are MNHEY and SVGAGI. V was clipped by 6 bases and J by 6 bases; unmatched bases: 7. The CDR3 has 15 amino acids. The CDR3 loop is CASRSPGTGDEKLFF. The CDR3, as DNA: TGTGCCAGCAGGTCACCCGGGACAGGGGATGAAAAACTGTTTTTT.

The chain links TRBV21-1 to TRBJ1-2. TRBV21-1 is listed as a pseudogene. There are 13 residues in the CDR3. Here the CDR3 reads CASTHPGIRGYTF. DNA of the CDR3: TGTGCCAGCACCCACCCGGGTATTCGAGGCTACACCTTC.

The chain is built from TRBV28 and TRBJ1-2, with a tentative D call TRBD1 (6 bases). The CDR3 is 13 residues long. Per germline, CDR1 MDHEN and CDR2 SYDVKM. The V and J ends lost 3 bases and 3 bases respectively, with 8 bases between them. CDR3 DNA: TGTGCCAGCAGTTTCACAGGGCACTATGGCTACACCTTC. Its protein is CASSFTGHYGYTF.

The rearrangement joins TRBV27 to TRBJ2-5; TRBD1 is a possible D gene (6 bases). CDR1 and CDR2 (germline): MNHEY, SMNVEV (reference sequence). The V end was cut by 1 base, the J end by 1 base, with 13 bases between. The CDR3 loop spans 16 amino acids. For the CDR3, the DNA is TGTGCCAGCAGTTTATACCCGACAGGTTTCCAAGAGACCCAGTACTTC. Translation: CASSLYPTGFQETQYF.

The chain has TRBV5-1 and TRBJ2-2, with no clear D. The length of the CDR3 is 16 residues. The germline V gene has CDR1 SGHRS and CDR2 YFSETQ. The ends were cut back, 0 bases at V and 3 bases at J, with 12 bases in the middle. CDR3 coding DNA: TGCGCCAGCAGCTTGGGTCGGAGCGTGGACACCGGGGAGCTGTTTTTT. Translated, it gives CASSLGRSVDTGELFF.

As regards this clone: This CDR3 is also generated by other DNA sequences in the sample. For the CDR3, the DNA is TGTGCCAGCAGCTTAGTCACAGGGGGCCCAGAGACCCAGTACTTC. Translating it yields CASSLVTGGPETQYF. V and J are TRBV7-8 and TRBJ2-5; 9 positions match TRBD1. The CDR3 runs to 15 residues. CDR1 and CDR2 from the germline V gene are SGHVS and FQNEAQ. The trim removed 1 base at V and 4 bases at J, leaving 4 bases unmatched.

The CDR3 DNA sequence: TGTGCCAGCACTCTCGGAGCTCAAGAGACCCAGTACTTC. Its protein is CASTLGAQETQYF. The chain couples TRBV7-8 to TRBJ2-5, with D hard to call. The CDR3 is made up of 13 amino acids. V gave up 7 bases and J gave up 2 bases, with 11 bases separating them. CDR1 and CDR2 (germline): SGHVS, FQNEAQ.

The J gene is TRBJ2-5, the V gene TRBV5-1; D might be TRBD2 (7 bases). Trimming took off 0 bases at V and 3 bases at J, with 12 bases between the two ends. The CDR3 spans 15 residues. In germline, CDR1 is SGHRS, CDR2 YFSETQ. The CDR3 is CASSLVGGREETQYF. The CDR3 coding sequence is TGCGCCAGCAGCTTGGTGGGGGGGCGTGAAGAGACCCAGTACTTC.

The gene calls are TRBV11-3 and TRBJ1-1; D perhaps matches TRBD1 (6 bases). This CDR3 spans 13 amino acids. Trimming cost V 5 bases and J 6 bases, with 13 bases left between them. Per the germline V gene, CDR1 is SGHNT and CDR2 is YENEEA. CDR3 sequence reads: CASSGQTGSEAFF. CDR3 sequence (DNA): TGTGCCAGCAGCGGACAAACAGGGTCTGAAGCTTTCTTT.

J is TRBJ1-5 and V is TRBV10-3; maybe TRBD1 (5 bases). The V and J ends lost 11 bases and 5 bases respectively, with 16 bases between them. This CDR3 is 13 amino acids long. CDR1 and CDR2 from the germline V gene are ENHRY and SYGVKD. The CDR3 protein is CAAASGGDQPQHF. The CDR3 region has the DNA TGTGCCGCCGCGTCGGGGGGGGATCAGCCCCAGCATTTT.

CDR3 DNA sequence: TGCGCCAGCAGCTTGGAGGGCAGGGCCAATCAGCCCCAGCATTTT. Protein sequence: CASSLEGRANQPQHF. The chain links TRBV5-1 to TRBJ1-5, with D possibly TRBD1 on 5 matching bases. The germline V gene has CDR1 SGHRS and CDR2 YFSETQ. This CDR3 spans 15 amino acids. V was cut by 0 bases and J by 3 bases, with 10 bases left in between. Full variable domain (outside the CDR3, taken from reference TRBV5-1 and TRBJ1-5): KAGVTQTPRYLIKTRGQQVTLSCSPISGHRSVSWYQQTPGQGLQFLFEYFSETQRNKGNFPGRFSGRQFSNSRSEMNVSTLELGDSALYLCASSLEGRANQPQHFGDGTRLSIL.

V gene TRBV9 combines with J gene TRBJ1-2; D call uncertain. This CDR3 spans 13 amino acids. CDR1 is SGDLS, CDR2 YYNGEE, per germline. Trimming removed 2 bases from V and 8 bases from J, with 13 bases in between. This CDR3 reads CASSVDEWRGYTF. CDR3 sequence (DNA): TGTGCCAGCAGCGTCGACGAATGGCGGGGCTACACCTTC.

The rearrangement joins TRBV3-1 (or the pseudogene TRBV3-2) to TRBJ2-1, with 8 bases lining up with TRBD1. Germline CDR1 reads LGHDT; CDR2 reads YNNKEL (reference sequence). The CDR3 covers 16 residues. Trimming took 3 bases from V and 6 from J; bases not matched to a gene: 10. DNA of the CDR3: TGTGCCAGCAGCCAGGACGGACAGGGCCTCCTCAATGAGCAGTTCTTC. Its protein is CASSQDGQGLLNEQFF.

The chain couples TRBV9 to TRBJ2-5, with 13 bases identical to TRBD2. This CDR3 spans 16 amino acids. V was clipped by 3 bases and J by 1 base; unmatched bases: 3. CDR1 SGDLS and CDR2 YYNGEE come from the germline V gene. The CDR3 coding sequence is TGTGCCAGCAGCGGGACTAGCGGGGGTCTCCAAGAGACCCAGTACTTC. The encoded protein is CASSGTSGGLQETQYF.

This rearrangement joins TRBV4-2 to TRBJ1-2; 8 bases match TRBD1. This CDR3 has 15 amino acids. V was clipped by 2 bases and J by 6 bases; unmatched bases: 8. Germline V gives CDR1 LGHNA, CDR2 YNFKEQ. The DNA for the CDR3 is TGTGCCAGCAGCCAATTAGCCGGACAGGGCGATGGCTACACCTTC. Amino acid sequence: CASSQLAGQGDGYTF.

The rearrangement links TRBV28 to TRBJ1-5; 7 nucleotides agree with TRBD1. V gave up 7 bases and J gave up 1 base; unmatched junction bases: 7. Germline V gives CDR1 MDHEN, CDR2 SYDVKM. The CDR3 is 15 amino acids. The CDR3 nucleotides read TGTGCCAGCACGATACCGGGACAGAGCAATCAGCCCCAGCATTTT. It is translated as CASTIPGQSNQPQHF.

V is TRBV5-1 and J is TRBJ1-6, with TRBD1 as a possible D gene (6 bases). Germline V gives CDR1 SGHRS, CDR2 YFSETQ. CDR3 length: 15 amino acids. The V end was cut by 4 bases, the J end by 7 bases, with 15 bases between. CDR3 sequence (DNA): TGCGCCAGCAGCCCGGTCCCTCAGGGGAATTCACCCCTCCACTTT. Its translation is CASSPVPQGNSPLHF.